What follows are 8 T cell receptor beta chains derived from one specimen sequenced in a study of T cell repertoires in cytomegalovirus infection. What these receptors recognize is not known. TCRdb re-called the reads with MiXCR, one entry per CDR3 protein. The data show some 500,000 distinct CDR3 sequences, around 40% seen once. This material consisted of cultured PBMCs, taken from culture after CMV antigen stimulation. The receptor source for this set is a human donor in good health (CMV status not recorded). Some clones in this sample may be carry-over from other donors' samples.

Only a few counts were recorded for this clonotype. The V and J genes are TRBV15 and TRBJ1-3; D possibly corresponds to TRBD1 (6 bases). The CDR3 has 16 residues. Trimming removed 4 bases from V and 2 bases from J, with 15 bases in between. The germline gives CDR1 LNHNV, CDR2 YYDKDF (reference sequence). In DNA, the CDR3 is TGTGCCACCAGCACCGGACAGTTCTACCCTGGAAACACCATATATTTT. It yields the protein CATSTGQFYPGNTIYF.

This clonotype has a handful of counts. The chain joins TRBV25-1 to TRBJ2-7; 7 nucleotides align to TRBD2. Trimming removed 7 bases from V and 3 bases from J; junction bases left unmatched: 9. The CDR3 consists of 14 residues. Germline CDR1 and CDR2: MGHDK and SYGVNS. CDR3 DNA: TGTGCCAGCACCCCGGCGGGGGAAATCTACGAGCAGTACTTC. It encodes CASTPAGEIYEQYF.

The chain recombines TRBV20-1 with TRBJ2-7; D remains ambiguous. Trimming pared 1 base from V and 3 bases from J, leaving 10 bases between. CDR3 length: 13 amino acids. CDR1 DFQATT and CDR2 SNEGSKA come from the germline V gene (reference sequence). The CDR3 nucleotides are TGCAGTGCTAGAGCGCCTTACAGCTACGAGCAGTACTTC. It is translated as CSARAPYSYEQYF.

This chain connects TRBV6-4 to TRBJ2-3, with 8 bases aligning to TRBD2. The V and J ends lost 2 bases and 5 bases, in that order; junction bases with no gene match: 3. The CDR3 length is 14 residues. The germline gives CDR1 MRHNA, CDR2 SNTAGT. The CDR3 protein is CASSDAGGVDTQYF. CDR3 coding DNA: TGTGCCAGCAGTGACGCGGGGGGAGTAGATACGCAGTATTTT.

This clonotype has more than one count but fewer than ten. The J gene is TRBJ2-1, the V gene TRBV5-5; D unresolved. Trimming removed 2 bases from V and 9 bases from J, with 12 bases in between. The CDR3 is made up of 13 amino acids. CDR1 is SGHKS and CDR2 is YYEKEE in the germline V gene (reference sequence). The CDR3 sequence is CASSFLSGAEQFF. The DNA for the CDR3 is TGTGCCAGCAGCTTCCTTTCTGGAGCTGAGCAGTTCTTC. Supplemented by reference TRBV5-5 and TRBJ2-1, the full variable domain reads DAGVTQSPTHLIKTRGQQVTLRCSPISGHKSVSWYQQVLGQGPQFIFQYYEKEERGRGNFPDRFSARQFPNYSSELNVNALLLGDSALYLCASSFLSGAEQFFGPGTRLTVL.

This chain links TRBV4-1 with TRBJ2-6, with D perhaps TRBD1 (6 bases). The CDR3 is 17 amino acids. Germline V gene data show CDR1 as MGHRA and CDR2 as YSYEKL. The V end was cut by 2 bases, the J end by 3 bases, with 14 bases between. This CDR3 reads CASSQNSQGFGANVLTF. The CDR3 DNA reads TGCGCCAGCAGCCAAAACTCACAGGGTTTTGGGGCCAACGTCCTGACTTTC.

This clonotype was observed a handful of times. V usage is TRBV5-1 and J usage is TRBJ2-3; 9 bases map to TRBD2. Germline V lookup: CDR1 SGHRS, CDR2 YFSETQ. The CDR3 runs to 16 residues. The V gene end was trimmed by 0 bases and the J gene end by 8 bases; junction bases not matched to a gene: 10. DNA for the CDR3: TGCGCCAGCAGCTTGGTCGGCGGGGGGGCGCAGAGTACGCAGTATTTT. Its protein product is CASSLVGGGAQSTQYF.

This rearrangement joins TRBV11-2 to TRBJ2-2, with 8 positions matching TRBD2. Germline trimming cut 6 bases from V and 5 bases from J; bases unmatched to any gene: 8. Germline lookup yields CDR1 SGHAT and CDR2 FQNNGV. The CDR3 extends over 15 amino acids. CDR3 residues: CASRQPGLGTGELFF. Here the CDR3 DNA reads TGTGCCAGCAGACAACCGGGACTAGGAACCGGGGAGCTGTTTTTT. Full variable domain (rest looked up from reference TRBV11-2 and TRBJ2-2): EAGVAQSPRYKIIEKRQSVAFWCNPISGHATLYWYQQILGQGPKLLIQFQNNGVVDDSQLPKDRFSAERLKGVDSTLKIQPAKLEDSAVYLCASRQPGLGTGELFFGEGSRLTVL.